Listed here are 32 T cell receptor beta chains from one sample, sequenced in a study of long-term antiretroviral therapy in people with HIV. Survey-level resolution applied to immunoSEQ assay v3.0. Produced via immunoSEQ multiplex PCR; TCRdb's table is partial and in-frame only. The sample contains roughly 15,000 clones, just over 85% of which appear only once. Sequenced here: unsorted PBMCs, sampled approximately 2.3 years before starting antiretroviral therapy. Receptors originate from a woman under 40 with HIV.

The gene calls are TRBV13 and TRBJ2-7, with D perhaps TRBD1 (6 bases). From germline, CDR1 is PRHDT and CDR2 FYEKMQ (reference sequence). The CDR3 loop spans 16 amino acids. V lost 5 bases to trimming and J lost 0 bases, with 17 bases between them. The DNA for the CDR3 is TGTGCCAGCAGCCCATCCGGGACAAGGGGCTCCTACGAGCAGTACTTC. Translation gives CASSPSGTRGSYEQYF.

The V gene is TRBV5-1, the J gene TRBJ2-7; the D gene is possibly TRBD1 (5 bases). With 3 bases removed from V and 3 bases from J, the gap between germline ends came to 16 bases. Germline lookup yields CDR1 SGHRS and CDR2 YFSETQ. The CDR3 is 15 residues long. CDR3 sequence (DNA): TGCGCCAGCAGCTCCGGCGTCCCAGGGATCTACGAGCAGTACTTC. Its translation: CASSSGVPGIYEQYF.

This clone was counted between two and nine times. The chain links TRBV25-1 to TRBJ1-5, with D unclear. Germline loops: CDR1 MGHDK, CDR2 SYGVNS. Trimming took off 6 bases at V and 2 bases at J, with 8 bases between the two ends. The CDR3 sequence is 13 residues long. The CDR3 nucleotides are TGTGCCAGCAGGGGCGGAGGCAATCAGCCCCAGCATTTT. Its translation: CASRGGGNQPQHF.

This sequence joins TRBV19 and TRBJ1-2; D remains unclear. The V gene lost 3 bases and the J gene lost 10 bases, with 18 bases spanning the gap. The CDR3 extends over 14 amino acids. CDR1 and CDR2 (germline): LNHDA, SQIVND (reference sequence). The CDR3 coding sequence is TGTGCCAGTAGTATCTCCAATTCGAGGCGGGCCTACACCTTC. Its protein product is CASSISNSRRAYTF.

V gene TRBV7-6 combines with J gene TRBJ1-2, with TRBD1 matching 9 bases. The CDR3 is made up of 14 amino acids. Losses at the gene ends were 5 bases for V and 5 bases for J; bases not matched to a gene: 6. Germline V gene sequence: CDR1 SGHVS, CDR2 FNYEAQ. Written as DNA, the CDR3 is TGTGCCAGCAGCCCGGGACAGGGCCCTTATGGCTACACCTTC. Translation: CASSPGQGPYGYTF.

The chain links TRBV29-1 to TRBJ2-1; 7 bases map to TRBD1. J was trimmed by 0 bases and V by 1 base; bases with no gene match: 3. Germline CDR1 reads SQVTM; CDR2 reads ANQGSEA. The CDR3 contains 15 residues. The CDR3, as DNA: TGCAGCGTTGAAGGGACAGGAGACTCCTACAATGAGCAGTTCTTC. Protein product: CSVEGTGDSYNEQFF.

V gene TRBV7-2 combines with J gene TRBJ2-3, with D unresolved. The CDR3 spans 11 residues. V lost 7 bases and J 4 bases, leaving 6 bases between the germline ends. The germline V gene encodes CDR1 SGHTA and CDR2 FQGNSA. The CDR3 DNA is TGTGCCAGCACCGGAGCAGATACGCAGTATTTT. Its translation is CASTGADTQYF.

V gene TRBV30 combines with J gene TRBJ1-1; 9 bases are a match to TRBD1. V shed 1 base, J shed 6 bases, and the junction held 6 bases outside the gene matches. Germline assignment: CDR1 GTSNPN and CDR2 SVGIG (reference sequence). The CDR3 is 14 amino acids. The CDR3 loop reads CAWSEWDRDPEAFF. CDR3 DNA: TGTGCCTGGAGTGAATGGGACAGGGACCCTGAAGCTTTCTTT.

This clone was counted a few times. The chain uses TRBV2 and TRBJ1-4, with no clear D. The germline CDR1 and CDR2 sequences are SNHLY and FYNNEI. CDR3 size: 13 residues. Trimming cost V 10 bases and J 5 bases, with 14 bases left between them. The CDR3, as DNA: TGTGCCATCTCGGCAGGCAGAAATGAAAAACTGTTTTTT. As protein: CAISAGRNEKLFF.

The V call is TRBV7-9, the J call TRBJ1-2; D unresolved. V shed 2 bases and J shed 2 bases, with 6 bases lying between them. The CDR3 totals 13 residues. Looked up from germline, CDR1 is SEHNR and CDR2 is FQNEAQ (reference sequence). CDR3 amino acids: CASSLRVNYGYTF. The CDR3 DNA is TGTGCCAGCAGCTTACGAGTGAACTATGGCTACACCTTC.

The chain recombines TRBV6-5 with TRBJ1-3; the D is unclear. Germline assignment: CDR1 MNHEY and CDR2 SVGAGI. With 2 bases removed from V and 0 bases from J, the gap between germline ends came to 11 bases. CDR3 size: 16 residues. The CDR3 reads CASSYRVGDSGNTIYF. CDR3 DNA: TGTGCCAGCAGTTACCGGGTTGGCGACTCTGGAAACACCATATATTTT.

The rearrangement links TRBV25-1 to TRBJ2-5; 8 bases agree with TRBD2. Germline V CDR1 and CDR2: MGHDK, SYGVNS. J was trimmed by 4 bases and V by 0 bases; bases with no gene match: 7. This CDR3 comprises 16 residues. CDR3 region: CASSEYYGGATETQYF. CDR3 bases: TGTGCCAGCAGTGAATATTACGGGGGGGCAACAGAGACCCAGTACTTC.

The chain couples TRBV19 to TRBJ2-1; D is unresolved. This CDR3 has 14 amino acids. V was pared by 4 bases and J by 6 bases, with 13 bases between. Germline CDR1 and CDR2: LNHDA and SQIVND (reference sequence). CDR3 DNA: TGTGCCAGTAGTAACCCTCTACGGGCCAATGAGCAGTTCTTC. Amino acids: CASSNPLRANEQFF.

The chain uses TRBV27 and TRBJ2-5, with 12 bases matching TRBD1. With V trimmed by 5 bases and J by 3 bases, 10 bases remained unmatched. CDR1 MNHEY and CDR2 SMNVEV come from the germline V gene (reference sequence). The CDR3 contains 17 residues. The CDR3 region has the DNA TGTGCCAGCAGTCGGTTATTGGGGACAGGGGGCAAAGAGACCCAGTACTTC. Amino acids: CASSRLLGTGGKETQYF.

This clone has a handful of counts. V gene TRBV2 combines with J gene TRBJ2-1, with D tentatively TRBD1 (6 bases). Trimming cost V 6 bases and J 9 bases, with 21 bases left between them. The germline V gene has CDR1 SNHLY and CDR2 FYNNEI. CDR3 length: 15 amino acids. The CDR3 nucleotides read TGTGCCAGCAGGGCAACAGGGTACTCCCAGGTTGAGCAGTTCTTC. This translates into CASRATGYSQVEQFF.

The chain employs TRBV29-1 and TRBJ1-1; tentatively, D is TRBD1 (5 bases). V was pared by 6 bases and J by 2 bases, with 13 bases between. Per germline, CDR1 SQVTM and CDR2 ANQGSEA. The CDR3 has 13 amino acids. CDR3 DNA: TGCAGCGTCCGTGTCGGGGGTAACACTGAAGCTTTCTTT. This gives the protein CSVRVGGNTEAFF.

The V gene is TRBV7-2, the J gene TRBJ1-2; D is ambiguous. Germline lookup yields CDR1 SGHTA and CDR2 FQGNSA. The CDR3 consists of 11 residues. The germline V and J ends were trimmed by 1 base and 8 bases, with 5 bases remaining between them. CDR3 sequence (DNA): TGTGCCAGCAGCTTAGAGGACGGCTACACCTTC. This sequence encodes CASSLEDGYTF.

The chain joins TRBV7-9 to TRBJ2-5; 7 bases agree with TRBD2. Trimming cost V 5 bases and J 1 base; bases outside gene matches: 10. The germline CDR1 and CDR2 sequences are SEHNR and FQNEAQ (reference sequence). The CDR3 spans 16 residues. The CDR3 sequence is CASSPTATGGQETQYF. DNA for the CDR3: TGTGCCAGCAGCCCCACCGCGACGGGGGGCCAAGAGACCCAGTACTTC. The full variable domain, its missing parts supplied by reference TRBV7-9 and TRBJ2-5, is DTGVSQNPRHKITKRGQNVTFRCDPISEHNRLYWYRQTLGQGPEFLTYFQNEAQLEKSRLLSDRFSAERPKGSFSTLEIQRTEQGDSAMYLCASSPTATGGQETQYFGPGTRLLVL.

This rearrangement joins TRBV5-8 to TRBJ2-5; 16 bases are shared with TRBD2. Losses at the gene ends were 4 bases for V and 5 bases for J; bases not matched to a gene: 5. The length of the CDR3 is 16 residues. Germline-derived CDR1 and CDR2 are SGHTS and YDEGEE. Written as DNA, the CDR3 is TGTGCCAGCAGCCCCGGGACTAGCGGGGGGGATGAGACCCAGTACTTC. Amino acid sequence: CASSPGTSGGDETQYF. The complete variable domain, with remaining parts taken from reference TRBV5-8 and TRBJ2-5, reads EAGVTQSPTHLIKTRGQQATLRCSPISGHTSVYWYQQALGLGLQFLLWYDEGEERNRGNFPPRFSGRQFPNYSSELNVNALELEDSALYLCASSPGTSGGDETQYFGPGTRLLVL.

The chain couples TRBV6-5 to TRBJ1-5; the D gene is possibly TRBD1 (5 bases). Trimming took 0 bases from V and 4 from J, leaving 7 bases between them. Germline V gives CDR1 MNHEY, CDR2 SVGAGI. The CDR3 runs 14 residues. DNA for the CDR3: TGTGCCAGCAGTTACTCTCGGGGGAATCAGCCCCAGCATTTT. It yields the protein CASSYSRGNQPQHF.

The chain joins TRBV27 to TRBJ2-7; 8 positions match TRBD1. The trim removed 3 bases at V and 0 bases at J, leaving 4 bases unmatched. Germline-derived CDR1 and CDR2 are MNHEY and SMNVEV (reference sequence). The CDR3 extends over 15 amino acids. CDR3 in amino acids: CASSLDREVSYEQYF. The CDR3 coding sequence is TGTGCCAGCAGTTTGGACAGGGAAGTCTCCTACGAGCAGTACTTC.

The J gene is TRBJ1-1, the V gene TRBV6-5; no reliable D call. Germline loops: CDR1 MNHEY, CDR2 SVGAGI. CDR3 length: 13 amino acids. Trimming pared 0 bases from V and 5 bases from J, leaving 7 bases between. CDR3 DNA: TGTGCCAGCAGTTACTCGATCGGGACTGAAGCTTTCTTT. Translation: CASSYSIGTEAFF.

The chain combines TRBV4-3 with TRBJ1-1, with D perhaps matching TRBD1 (6 bases). Trimming stripped 0 bases from V and 11 bases from J, with 13 bases between. There are 13 residues in the CDR3. Germline-derived CDR1 and CDR2 are LGHNA and YSLEER. CDR3 nucleotide sequence: TGCGCCAGCAGCCAAGATATGGGGGCTCCGGCTTTCTTT. Protein: CASSQDMGAPAFF.

The chain couples TRBV4-1 to TRBJ2-7; the D gene is possibly TRBD2 (5 bases). CDR1 is MGHRA and CDR2 is YSYEKL in the germline V gene. Trimming removed 5 bases from V and 5 bases from J, with 13 bases in between. This CDR3 is 13 amino acids long. The CDR3 coding sequence is TGCGCCAGCAGCTTGTGGGGAGTTGACGAGCAGTACTTC. Translating gives CASSLWGVDEQYF.

This clone was picked up one time. The chain has TRBV2 and TRBJ2-6, with TRBD1 matching over 9 bases. The CDR3 sequence is 15 residues long. CDR1 and CDR2 (germline): SNHLY, FYNNEI. Germline trimming cut 4 bases from V and 2 bases from J; bases unmatched to any gene: 0. The chain's CDR3 is CASSGQGAGANVLTF. CDR3 nucleotides: TGTGCCAGCAGTGGACAGGGGGCTGGGGCCAACGTCCTGACTTTC.

The chain recombines TRBV6-6 with TRBJ2-7, with D uncertain. The CDR3 loop spans 15 amino acids. The germline V gene encodes CDR1 MNHNY and CDR2 SVGAGI (reference sequence). Trimming took 5 bases from V and 0 from J, leaving 14 bases between them. CDR3 sequence reads: CASSGQRANSYEQYF. CDR3 coding DNA: TGTGCCAGCAGTGGCCAAAGGGCTAACTCCTACGAGCAGTACTTC.

V usage is TRBV9 and J usage is TRBJ2-3, with 9 positions matching TRBD2. The CDR3 spans 18 residues. CDR1 SGDLS and CDR2 YYNGEE come from the germline V gene. Unmatched junction bases numbered 15, after V lost 0 bases and J lost 7 bases. CDR3 in DNA: TGTGCCAGCAGCGTAGCTACTGGGCCTAGCGGGGCAACGTATACGCAGTATTTT. This sequence encodes CASSVATGPSGATYTQYF.

The V gene is TRBV7-9, the J gene TRBJ1-1, with a tentative D call TRBD1 (6 bases). CDR1 and CDR2 (germline): SEHNR, FQNEAQ (reference sequence). CDR3 size: 15 residues. The V end lost 1 base, the J end lost 6 bases, and 15 bases lay between the germline ends. The CDR3 bases are TGTGCCAGCAGCTTAGGAGCACAGGGCCTGGCTGAAGCTTTCTTT. Protein: CASSLGAQGLAEAFF.

The CDR3 coding sequence is TGTGCCAGCAGCTTCGTTGGGGGTGAAAAACTGTTTTTT. Encoded protein: CASSFVGGEKLFF. The chain recombines TRBV7-9 with TRBJ1-4; possibly TRBD1 for D (5 bases). This CDR3 spans 13 amino acids. Germline CDR1 SEHNR, CDR2 FQNEAQ (reference sequence). The ends were cut back, 3 bases at V and 7 bases at J, with 9 bases in the middle.

V gene TRBV19 combines with J gene TRBJ1-1, with TRBD1 identical over 8 bases. The V segment lost 4 bases and the J segment 2 bases; nucleotides outside the gene matches: 6. This CDR3 comprises 15 residues. Germline CDR1 is LNHDA and CDR2 is SQIVND (reference sequence). The CDR3 sequence: CASSTTGDSNTEAFF. In DNA, the CDR3 is TGTGCCAGTAGTACGACAGGGGATTCAAACACTGAAGCTTTCTTT.

The chain joins TRBV9 to TRBJ1-2; the D gene is possibly TRBD1 (6 bases). Germline CDR1 reads SGDLS; CDR2 reads YYNGEE. CDR3 length equals 16 residues. V dropped 4 bases and J dropped 4 bases, with 20 bases sitting between them. CDR3 bases: TGTGCCAGCAGCCCCCGACAGGACGGTTTTCCCTATGGCTACACCTTC. It translates to CASSPRQDGFPYGYTF.

The chain has TRBV7-2 and TRBJ2-5, with no clear D. This CDR3 is built from 14 residues. From germline, CDR1 is SGHTA and CDR2 FQGNSA. V lost 1 base to trimming and J lost 2 bases, with 8 bases between them. This chain's CDR3 is CASSLGSLQETQYF. The CDR3, as DNA: TGTGCCAGCAGCTTAGGTAGTTTACAAGAGACCCAGTACTTC.